The rows below give T cell receptor beta chains drawn from one sample of a study of blood T cell repertoires in COVID-19. TCRdb keeps only in-frame clones here, not all; method: immunoSEQ multiplex PCR. Here the sample spans 65,000 to 70,000 clones, approximately 75% being singletons. Sequences were obtained from peripheral blood. These receptors were collected from an older woman with acute or convalescent COVID-19. The CDR3 runs from the conserved cysteine through the conserved F or W. D genes are given only for firm matches. Some rows have no size entry. The others give once, few or many, or a class for an expanded clone.

d_gene: .; v_gene: TRBV6-2/TRBV6-3; abundance: few; j_gene: TRBJ2-1; CDR3aa: CASSQTSGIGYNEQFF; CDR3nt: TGTGCCAGCAGTCAAACCTCGGGGATCGGGTACAATGAGCAGTTCTTC
d_gene: TRBD2; v_gene: TRBV7-2; abundance: .; j_gene: TRBJ2-2; CDR3aa: CASSQREGSTTGELFF; CDR3nt: TGTGCCAGCAGCCAAAGGGAGGGGTCCACCACCGGGGAGCTGTTTTTT
d_gene: TRBD1; v_gene: TRBV9; abundance: .; j_gene: TRBJ2-3; CDR3aa: CASGGARGPNTQYF; CDR3nt: TGTGCCAGCGGAGGCGCAAGGGGGCCAAATACGCAGTATTTT
d_gene: .; v_gene: TRBV19; abundance: .; j_gene: TRBJ1-3; CDR3aa: CASSIWSRAGNTIYF; CDR3nt: TGTGCCAGTAGTATTTGGAGCAGGGCCGGAAACACCATATATTTT
d_gene: TRBD2; v_gene: TRBV20-1; abundance: .; j_gene: TRBJ2-1; CDR3aa: CSASRDYYNEQFF; CDR3nt: TGCAGTGCTAGTCGGGACTACTACAATGAGCAGTTCTTC
d_gene: TRBD1; v_gene: TRBV12-3/TRBV12-4; abundance: few; j_gene: TRBJ1-2; CDR3aa: CASSFRQGSGYTF; CDR3nt: TGTGCCAGCAGTTTTCGACAGGGGAGCGGCTACACCTTC
d_gene: .; v_gene: TRBV18; abundance: .; j_gene: TRBJ1-2; CDR3aa: CASSPRSDYGYTF; CDR3nt: TGTGCCAGCTCACCACGGTCGGACTATGGCTACACCTTC
d_gene: .; v_gene: TRBV7-2; abundance: .; j_gene: TRBJ2-2; CDR3aa: CASSPTPGELFF; CDR3nt: TGTGCCAGCAGTCCCACACCCGGGGAGCTGTTTTTT
d_gene: .; v_gene: TRBV23-1; abundance: once; j_gene: TRBJ2-7; CDR3aa: CASSQSITHFFRGWGELYEQYF; CDR3nt: TGCGCCAGCAGTCAATCTATCACCCACTTCTTCCGGGGGTGGGGAGAACTCTACGAGCAGTACTTC
d_gene: .; v_gene: TRBV27; abundance: .; j_gene: TRBJ1-1; CDR3aa: CASSLVRGRYTEAFF; CDR3nt: TGTGCCAGCAGTTTAGTCCGGGGGAGGTACACTGAAGCTTTCTTT
d_gene: .; v_gene: TRBV6-5; abundance: .; j_gene: TRBJ2-3; CDR3aa: CASNFRGSTDTQYF; CDR3nt: TGTGCCAGCAACTTTAGGGGGAGCACAGATACGCAGTATTTT
d_gene: .; v_gene: TRBV4-3; abundance: .; j_gene: TRBJ1-1; CDR3aa: CASSQDTEGGAFF; CDR3nt: TGCGCCAGCAGCCAAGATACTGAAGGGGGAGCTTTCTTT
d_gene: .; v_gene: TRBV18; abundance: .; j_gene: TRBJ1-5; CDR3aa: CASSPSIDRNQPQHF; CDR3nt: TGTGCCAGCTCACCATCAATTGACAGGAATCAGCCCCAGCATTTT
d_gene: .; v_gene: TRBV19; abundance: .; j_gene: TRBJ1-5; CDR3aa: CASSISGGYQPQHF; CDR3nt: TGTGCCAGTAGTATATCCGGGGGTTATCAGCCCCAGCATTTT
d_gene: TRBD2; v_gene: TRBV5-1; abundance: .; j_gene: TRBJ2-5; CDR3aa: CASSGSRSGGTGTQYF; CDR3nt: TGCGCCAGCAGCGGCAGTCGTAGCGGGGGGACCGGGACCCAGTACTTC
d_gene: TRBD1; v_gene: TRBV5-4; abundance: .; j_gene: TRBJ1-6; CDR3aa: CASRRTGEGSPLHF; CDR3nt: TGTGCCAGCAGACGGACAGGGGAAGGTTCACCCCTCCACTTT
d_gene: TRBD2; v_gene: TRBV27; abundance: .; j_gene: TRBJ2-7; CDR3aa: CASSPRRGYEQYF; CDR3nt: TGTGCCAGCAGTCCGCGGCGGGGGTACGAGCAGTACTTC
d_gene: .; v_gene: TRBV6-5; abundance: .; j_gene: TRBJ1-2; CDR3aa: CASSRIQFNYGYTF; CDR3nt: TGTGCCAGCAGTCGTATACAGTTTAACTATGGCTACACCTTC
d_gene: .; v_gene: TRBV5-4; abundance: .; j_gene: TRBJ2-5; CDR3aa: CASSLLAGRETQYF; CDR3nt: TGTGCCAGCAGCTTATTGGCCGGGAGAGAGACCCAGTACTTC
d_gene: .; v_gene: TRBV20-1; abundance: .; j_gene: TRBJ1-3; CDR3aa: CSAAFLNTIYF; CDR3nt: TGCAGTGCAGCGTTCCTGAACACCATATATTTT
d_gene: TRBD2; v_gene: TRBV19; abundance: few; j_gene: TRBJ2-3; CDR3aa: CASSIMGLDFLPDTQYF; CDR3nt: TGTGCCAGTAGTATTATGGGACTAGATTTCTTGCCAGATACGCAGTATTTT
d_gene: TRBD1; v_gene: TRBV18; abundance: few; j_gene: TRBJ2-6; CDR3aa: CASSPPWTGNSGANVLTF; CDR3nt: TGTGCCAGCTCACCACCCTGGACAGGGAACTCTGGGGCCAACGTCCTGACTTTC
d_gene: TRBD1; v_gene: TRBV10-2; abundance: .; j_gene: TRBJ1-3; CDR3aa: CASSEPRTGTGPGNTIYF; CDR3nt: TGCGCCAGCAGTGAACCACGGACTGGGACAGGGCCTGGAAACACCATATATTTT
d_gene: TRBD2; v_gene: TRBV15; abundance: .; j_gene: TRBJ2-3; CDR3aa: CATSRARLASDTQYF; CDR3nt: TGTGCCACCAGCAGGGCCCGACTAGCCTCAGATACGCAGTATTTT
d_gene: .; v_gene: TRBV20-1; abundance: .; j_gene: TRBJ2-6; CDR3aa: CSASSGPSPNSGANVLTF; CDR3nt: TGCAGTGCTAGTTCAGGGCCGAGCCCGAACTCTGGGGCCAACGTCCTGACTTTC
d_gene: TRBD1; v_gene: TRBV6-6; abundance: .; j_gene: TRBJ2-1; CDR3aa: CASSYPGTGLDNEQFF; CDR3nt: TGTGCCAGCAGTTACCCGGGGACAGGCCTCGACAATGAGCAGTTCTTC
d_gene: TRBD1; v_gene: TRBV2; abundance: few; j_gene: TRBJ1-4; CDR3aa: CASKRDSATNEKLFF; CDR3nt: TGTGCCAGTAAACGGGACAGTGCAACTAATGAAAAACTGTTTTTT
d_gene: .; v_gene: TRBV7-9; abundance: .; j_gene: TRBJ2-5; CDR3aa: CASRLPGEQETQYF; CDR3nt: TGTGCCAGCAGGTTGCCGGGAGAACAAGAGACCCAGTACTTC
d_gene: .; v_gene: TRBV3-1/TRBV3-2; abundance: .; j_gene: TRBJ2-1; CDR3aa: CASSQDWQDNEQFF; CDR3nt: TGTGCCAGCAGCCAAGACTGGCAGGACAATGAGCAGTTCTTC
d_gene: TRBD1; v_gene: TRBV7-6; abundance: .; j_gene: TRBJ1-4; CDR3aa: CASSFHQGVIYGSTNEKLFF; CDR3nt: TGTGCCAGCAGCTTCCATCAGGGGGTTATATATGGGTCAACTAATGAAAAACTGTTTTTT
d_gene: .; v_gene: TRBV2; abundance: .; j_gene: TRBJ1-1; CDR3aa: CASKDNAVEAFF; CDR3nt: TGTGCCAGCAAAGACAATGCCGTTGAAGCTTTCTTT
d_gene: .; v_gene: TRBV10-3; abundance: .; j_gene: TRBJ1-4; CDR3aa: CAIRGDRMGEKLFF; CDR3nt: TGTGCCATCAGGGGTGACAGAATGGGGGAAAAACTGTTTTTT
d_gene: .; v_gene: TRBV10-2; abundance: .; j_gene: TRBJ2-7; CDR3aa: CASSDRGYEQYF; CDR3nt: TGCGCCAGCAGTGACAGGGGATACGAGCAGTACTTC
d_gene: .; v_gene: TRBV7-8; abundance: .; j_gene: TRBJ1-1; CDR3aa: CASSADNRGTEAFF; CDR3nt: TGTGCCAGCAGCGCTGACAACCGGGGCACTGAAGCTTTCTTT
d_gene: .; v_gene: TRBV9; abundance: .; j_gene: TRBJ1-6; CDR3aa: CASSLMDSNSPLHF; CDR3nt: TGTGCCAGCAGCCTTATGGACAGCAATTCACCCCTCCACTTT
d_gene: .; v_gene: TRBV30; abundance: .; j_gene: TRBJ2-5; CDR3aa: CAWSVNFQETQYF; CDR3nt: TGTGCCTGGAGTGTAAACTTCCAAGAGACCCAGTACTTC
d_gene: TRBD1; v_gene: TRBV18; abundance: .; j_gene: TRBJ1-3; CDR3aa: CASSPDRGKNTIYF; CDR3nt: TGTGCCAGCTCACCGGACAGGGGCAAAAACACCATATATTTT
d_gene: .; v_gene: TRBV3-1/TRBV3-2; abundance: once; j_gene: TRBJ1-5; CDR3aa: CASSLTGNQPQHF; CDR3nt: TGTGCCAGCAGCCTTACAGGTAATCAGCCCCAGCATTTT
d_gene: TRBD2; v_gene: TRBV5-1; abundance: .; j_gene: TRBJ2-2; CDR3aa: CASGPAGAVTGELFF; CDR3nt: TGCGCCAGCGGCCCAGCGGGGGCGGTCACCGGGGAGCTGTTTTTT
d_gene: .; v_gene: TRBV7-2; abundance: .; j_gene: TRBJ1-2; CDR3aa: CASSLDFNYGYTF; CDR3nt: TGTGCCAGCAGCTTAGACTTTAACTATGGCTACACCTTC
d_gene: .; v_gene: TRBV6-5; abundance: .; j_gene: TRBJ1-3; CDR3aa: CASSYDGGSGNTIYF; CDR3nt: TGTGCCAGCAGTTACGACGGAGGCTCTGGAAACACCATATATTTT
d_gene: TRBD1; v_gene: TRBV27; abundance: .; j_gene: TRBJ1-2; CDR3aa: CASSFPPGQGEGSYGYTF; CDR3nt: TGTGCCAGCAGTTTCCCCCCGGGACAGGGTGAGGGGAGCTATGGCTACACCTTC
d_gene: .; v_gene: TRBV5-6; abundance: .; j_gene: TRBJ2-5; CDR3aa: CASSSGQQETQYF; CDR3nt: TGTGCCAGCAGCTCTGGACAGCAAGAGACCCAGTACTTC
d_gene: .; v_gene: TRBV19; abundance: once; j_gene: TRBJ2-7; CDR3aa: CASSAGMIYEQYF; CDR3nt: TGTGCCAGTAGTGCTGGCATGATATACGAGCAGTACTTC
d_gene: .; v_gene: TRBV5-1; abundance: .; j_gene: TRBJ2-1; CDR3aa: CASGRGEEFNEQFF; CDR3nt: TGCGCCAGCGGGCGGGGTGAGGAGTTCAATGAGCAGTTCTTC
d_gene: TRBD2; v_gene: TRBV4-3; abundance: .; j_gene: TRBJ2-1; CDR3aa: CASSQDLAGGYGNEQFF; CDR3nt: TGCGCCAGCAGCCAAGATCTGGCGGGGGGTTATGGCAATGAGCAGTTCTTC
d_gene: TRBD1; v_gene: TRBV29-1; abundance: .; j_gene: TRBJ1-1; CDR3aa: CSVEARGQRNTEAFF; CDR3nt: TGCAGCGTGGAAGCTAGGGGACAGCGAAACACTGAAGCTTTCTTT
d_gene: TRBD1; v_gene: TRBV5-1; abundance: .; j_gene: TRBJ1-2; CDR3aa: CASSTGQGKGYTF; CDR3nt: TGCGCCAGCAGCACCGGACAGGGGAAGGGCTACACCTTC
d_gene: TRBD1; v_gene: TRBV18; abundance: few; j_gene: TRBJ1-4; CDR3aa: CASSPLTGGGEKLFF; CDR3nt: TGTGCCAGCTCACCACTGACAGGGGGCGGCGAAAAACTGTTTTTT
d_gene: .; v_gene: TRBV6-5; abundance: once; j_gene: TRBJ1-2; CDR3aa: CASSREGVHGYTF; CDR3nt: TGTGCCAGCAGTCGGGAGGGGGTCCATGGCTACACCTTC
d_gene: TRBD2; v_gene: TRBV4-2; abundance: .; j_gene: TRBJ2-1; CDR3aa: CASSPYGTSGNEQFF; CDR3nt: TGTGCCAGCAGCCCCTATGGGACTAGCGGCAATGAGCAGTTCTTC
d_gene: TRBD2; v_gene: TRBV5-1; abundance: .; j_gene: TRBJ2-5; CDR3aa: CASSPTSGEQETQYF; CDR3nt: TGCGCCAGCAGCCCGACTAGCGGGGAGCAAGAGACCCAGTACTTC